This TCR beta chain was sequenced in a study of T-cell memory formation after mild COVID-19. MiXCR was run by TCRdb on the 5' RACE reads, yielding one entry per CDR3 protein. The sample lists hundreds of thousands of distinct CDR3 sequences; 25% to 30% were seen once. V was trimmed by 4 bases and J by 6 bases, leaving 18 bases between them. The CDR3 totals 15 residues. Germline V gene lookup returns CDR1 LGHDT and CDR2 YNNKEL (reference sequence). Points from the study as a whole: Contracting clones from day 15 to 85 had balanced CD4/CD8; later expanders favoured CD4+. The appearance of some responding clones in pre-infection memory suggested that cross-reactive memory joined.

Regarding this clonotype: As yet, its antigen is unknown.

V is TRBV3-1 and J is TRBJ1-1; possible D gene TRBD1, 6 bases. This clonotype was sampled from an adult woman who had mild COVID-19 (a few samples of this study predate the infection). Cell type and time point are not known. The sequenced sample was PBMCs or a T cell subset sorted from them (not recorded which). CDR3 coding DNA: TGTGCCAGCAGCCCCGGGGGGGGCAGGTCGTCTGAAGCTTTCTTT. It specifies CASSPGGGRSSEAFF.